This T cell receptor (beta chain) was retrieved from a study of T cells after yellow fever vaccination. Background on the study: Fractions containing few cells were prepared with SMART-Seq v4 Ultra Low Input.

TCRdb itself ran the 5' RACE reads through MiXCR, one entry per CDR3 protein. Counted here are roughly 170,000 distinct CDR3 sequences, 5.5% to 7.5% occurring once; the ten biggest clones make up roughly 3%. This clonotype was picked up many times. The CDR3 is 14 amino acids. Germline V gene sequence: CDR1 MRHNA, CDR2 SNTAGT. J gave up 7 bases and V 5 bases, and 8 bases lay outside the gene matches. The source of this sequence is a man in his late teens or twenties who received the YFV17D yellow fever vaccine. The V call is TRBV6-4, the J call TRBJ1-2; 9 nucleotides agree with TRBD1. The sequencing used CD4+ T cells sorted from PBMCs, collected on the day of the first yellow fever vaccination. This chain's CDR3 is CASSRRTGEGGYTF. The DNA of the CDR3 is TGTGCCAGCAGTCGACGGACAGGGGAGGGTGGCTACACCTTC.